These 17 T cell receptor beta chains were all obtained from the same sample, sequenced in a study of T cells expressing NK-cell markers. TCRdb re-called the 5' RACE reads and shows each CDR3 protein once, DNA omitted. This table lists 350,000 to 450,000 distinct CDR3 sequences. Source material: blood T cells: a sorted CD56 or NKG2C T cell subset, CD4+ or CD8+ T cells, or bulk PBMC T cells (not recorded which). These receptors all come from a man aged 18-70 years in good health.

The J gene is TRBJ1-2, the V gene TRBV29-1; the TCRdb call, TRBD1, lacks DNA for checking. The CDR3 loop spans 12 amino acids. Germline values: CDR1 SQVTM, CDR2 ANQGSEA. CDR3: CSTRQGDYGYTF. Drawing the rest from reference TRBV29-1 and TRBJ1-2, the complete variable domain is SAVISQKPSRDICQRGTSLTIQCQVDSQVTMMFWYRQQPGQSLTLIATANQGSEATYESGFVIDKFPISRPNLTFSTLTVSNMSPEDSSIYLCSTRQGDYGYTFGSGTRLTVV.

CDR3 sequence reads: CASGLPNSTDTQYF. The chain carries TRBV12-5 and TRBJ2-3. Germline V gene lookup returns CDR1 LGHNT and CDR2 FRNRAP. The CDR3 contains 14 residues.

The rearrangement joins TRBV7-3 to TRBJ2-1; there is no DNA to check the TCRdb D call of TRBD2. The CDR3 totals 17 residues. The germline V gene has CDR1 SGHTA and CDR2 FQGTGA. CDR3: CASSYSPGTSGGNEQFF.

The J gene is TRBJ1-2, the V gene TRBV3-1; TCRdb lists TRBD1, though no DNA is available to test this call. Germline CDR1 is LGHDT and CDR2 is YNNKEL (reference sequence). The CDR3 is made up of 14 amino acids. CDR3 region: CASSQEGQGGGYTF.

The chain uses TRBV2 and TRBJ1-4. CDR3 length: 15 residues. CDR1 SNHLY and CDR2 FYNNEI come from the germline V gene. Here the CDR3 reads CASRWTDATNEKLFF.

The gene calls are TRBV11-1 and TRBJ2-2; TCRdb returns TRBD1, unconfirmable since there is no DNA. This CDR3 is 16 amino acids long. Germline V lookup: CDR1 SGHAT, CDR2 FQDESV (reference sequence). The CDR3 loop reads CASSSWGAVGTGELFF.

This rearrangement joins TRBV11-2 to TRBJ2-3; the TCRdb D gene call, TRBD2, has no DNA to confirm it. The CDR3 has 18 residues. Germline CDR1 reads SGHAT; CDR2 reads FQNNGV. The CDR3: CASSLVQRLAGVTDTQYF.

V usage is TRBV7-9 and J usage is TRBJ1-2; TCRdb names TRBD1, which stays unverified in the absence of DNA. The germline V gene has CDR1 SEHNR and CDR2 FQNEAQ (reference sequence). The CDR3 runs to 14 residues. CDR3: CASSVAGGADGYTF.

The V call is TRBV6-5, the J call TRBJ2-7. CDR1 and CDR2 from the germline V gene are MNHEY and SVGAGI. The CDR3 is made up of 15 amino acids. The CDR3 protein is CASSYSPTATYEQYF.

The CDR3 here is CSANRLAGGRSETQYF. This chain uses TRBV20-1 with TRBJ2-5; without DNA, the TCRdb call of TRBD2 cannot be checked. This CDR3 comprises 16 residues. CDR1 is DFQATT, CDR2 SNEGSKA, per germline (reference sequence).

CDR3 sequence reads: CASPTAADQETQYF. The chain combines TRBV7-9 with TRBJ2-5. The CDR3 runs 14 residues. Germline V CDR1 and CDR2: SEHNR, FQNEAQ (reference sequence).

CDR3 loop: CASAPLGTGVEKLFF. This chain uses TRBV27 with TRBJ1-4; TCRdb reports TRBD1, a call that lacks DNA to check it against. Germline values: CDR1 MNHEY, CDR2 SMNVEV (reference sequence). The CDR3 covers 15 residues.

This chain links TRBV29-1 with TRBJ1-1; without DNA, the TCRdb call of TRBD1 cannot be checked. The CDR3 spans 13 residues. Germline V gives CDR1 SQVTM, CDR2 ANQGSEA. The CDR3 protein is CSALREANTEAFF.

The chain is built from TRBV11-1 and TRBJ2-1; with no DNA, the TCRdb D assignment of TRBD2 cannot be verified. The germline V gene encodes CDR1 SGHAT and CDR2 FQDESV (reference sequence). The CDR3 spans 14 residues. The CDR3 protein is CASSWTSGSNEQFF.

J is TRBJ2-5 and V is TRBV11-2; TCRdb indicates TRBD1, and absent DNA this call remains unverified. This CDR3 comprises 16 residues. The germline V gene encodes CDR1 SGHAT and CDR2 FQNNGV. The CDR3 region is CASSSRGQGLQETQYF.

The chain joins TRBV12-3 or TRBV12-4 to TRBJ1-2; TCRdb reports TRBD1, a call that lacks DNA to check it against. This CDR3 contains 15 residues. The CDR3 region is CASSLQGAVGHGYTF.

CDR3 region: CASSSPTDTQYF. The chain couples TRBV5-1 to TRBJ2-3. The CDR3 is 12 amino acids. The V gene's germline CDR1 is SGHRS and CDR2 YFSETQ.